The T cell receptor (beta chain) under discussion was sequenced for a study of OX40 agonist ivuxolimab in advanced cancers. At the level of the study: Patients were roughly 87% male with ages roughly 23 to 90, mean approximately 55.

TCRdb's table, derived via immunoSEQ multiplex PCR, lists solely in-frame clones and lacks some. This sample has about 30,000 clones, with 84% found just once. CDR1 and CDR2 (germline): SGHAT, FQNNGV. The CDR3 runs to 16 residues. V lost 3 bases and J lost 10; bases outside the gene matches: 9. This clone has more than one count but fewer than ten. Its specificity is not known. Regarding the study as a whole: Doses of 0.1 to 3.0 mg/kg were accompanied by clonal expansion of CD4+ and CD8+ blood T cells by week 6.

The receptor's source is an adult with an advanced solid tumor such as melanoma, head and neck, liver or kidney cancer. The chain links TRBV11-2 to TRBJ1-6; 10 nucleotides line up with TRBD1. The source material was CD4+ or CD8+ T cells sorted from blood, sampled in a trial of the OX40 agonist ivuxolimab. The CDR3 sequence: CASSFSGTGVQSPLHF. In nucleotides, the CDR3 is TGTGCCAGCAGCTTTTCCGGGACAGGGGTACAATCACCCCTCCACTTT.